These T cell receptor beta chains were read from a single sample in a study of blood T cell repertoires in COVID-19. TCRdb's copy holds only in-frame clones and misses some; the assay was immunoSEQ multiplex PCR. Counted here are around 97,000 clones, approximately 80% occurring once; the ten biggest clones make up more than 9%. Material: peripheral blood. All receptors derive from an older man with acute or convalescent COVID-19. The CDR3 runs from the conserved cysteine through the conserved F or W. D genes are given only for firm matches. Part of the rows lack a size; the others show once, few, many or a class for expanded clones.

CDR3	DNA	J	V	size	D
CSARQTDTQYF	TGCAGTGCCCGACAGACAGATACGCAGTATTTT	TRBJ2-3	TRBV20-1	-	-
CASSTSANTGELFF	TGTGCCAGCAGCACTAGCGCGAACACCGGGGAGCTGTTTTTT	TRBJ2-2	TRBV5-5	-	TRBD2
CASSHTGTGVMNTEAFF	TGTGCCAGCAGTCACACCGGGACAGGGGTAATGAACACTGAAGCTTTCTTT	TRBJ1-1	TRBV7-9	-	TRBD1
CAWRHQGQGRANTEAFF	TGTGCCTGGAGGCATCAGGGGCAGGGACGGGCGAACACTGAAGCTTTCTTT	TRBJ1-1	TRBV30	-	-
CASSQARGAKNIQYF	TGTGCCAGCAGCCAAGCTCGGGGGGCCAAAAACATTCAGTACTTC	TRBJ2-4	TRBV14	-	-
CASSLASVGETQYF	TGTGCCAGTTCACTAGCGAGTGTAGGAGAGACCCAGTACTTC	TRBJ2-5	TRBV19	-	TRBD2
CASSKNRAVSIRIPPQHF	TGTGCCAGCAGCAAAAACAGGGCCGTTTCCATTAGGATTCCGCCCCAGCATTTT	TRBJ1-5	TRBV21-1	-	-
CAAGGLYEKLFF	TGTGCCGCCGGCGGGCTTTATGAAAAACTGTTTTTT	TRBJ1-4	TRBV6-5	-	-
CAWKETGVNTEAFF	TGTGCCTGGAAGGAGACAGGGGTGAACACTGAAGCTTTCTTT	TRBJ1-1	TRBV30	once	TRBD1
CASSLTARGYETTEAFF	TGTGCCAGCAGCCTAACCGCAAGGGGGTATGAGACCACTGAAGCTTTCTTT	TRBJ1-1	TRBV13	-	-
CASSIGGGDEQFF	TGTGCCAGTAGTATAGGTGGGGGCGATGAGCAGTTCTTC	TRBJ2-1	TRBV19	few	-
CASSDIGRGRENTEAFF	TGTGCCAGCAGCGATATCGGTAGGGGCAGAGAAAACACTGAAGCTTTCTTT	TRBJ1-1	TRBV13	-	-
CASSQGLAGGQETQYF	TGTGCCAGCAGCCAAGGGTTAGCGGGAGGGCAAGAGACCCAGTACTTC	TRBJ2-5	TRBV3-1/TRBV3-2	-	TRBD2
CASSSFLGGVLGYTF	TGTGCCAGCAGCTCGTTCCTCGGGGGAGTCTTGGGCTACACCTTC	TRBJ1-2	TRBV7-2	few	-
CASSTSDGWGNIQYF	TGCGCCAGCAGCACTAGCGACGGATGGGGAAACATTCAGTACTTC	TRBJ2-4	TRBV10-1	-	TRBD2
CASREPGLSNQPQHF	TGTGCCAGCAGAGAGCCGGGACTTAGCAATCAGCCCCAGCATTTT	TRBJ1-5	TRBV6-5	-	-
CASSTRASPGKETQYF	TGTGCCAGCAGTACCCGGGCCTCGCCCGGGAAAGAGACCCAGTACTTC	TRBJ2-5	TRBV6-2/TRBV6-3	-	-
CASSPDRVGDYGYTF	TGTGCCAGCAGTCCCGACAGGGTCGGTGACTATGGCTACACCTTC	TRBJ1-2	TRBV27	-	TRBD1
CASSYQGYGYTF	TGTGCCAGCAGTTACCAGGGTTATGGCTACACCTTC	TRBJ1-2	TRBV6-5	-	-
CASSLMASGRGETQYF	TGTGCCAGCAGCTTAATGGCTAGCGGGAGGGGGGAGACCCAGTACTTC	TRBJ2-5	TRBV7-2	-	TRBD2
CASKGLGLAGGLSKFF	TGTGCCAGCAAGGGGCTGGGACTAGCGGGAGGGCTGAGCAAGTTCTTC	TRBJ2-1	TRBV28	-	TRBD2
CASSDRGLAVYEQYF	TGTGCCAGCAGCGACCGGGGACTAGCGGTTTACGAGCAGTACTTC	TRBJ2-7	TRBV7-9	-	TRBD2
CASSPPSLSLREQFF	TGTGCCAGCAGCCCCCCAAGCCTTAGCTTGAGGGAGCAGTTCTTC	TRBJ2-1	TRBV3-1/TRBV3-2	-	-
CATSRRGRSTNEKLFF	TGTGCCACCAGCAGGAGGGGGCGCTCAACTAATGAAAAACTGTTTTTT	TRBJ1-4	TRBV15	-	TRBD1
CASSLEGGAGVNGELFF	TGTGCCAGCAGCTTAGAAGGAGGAGCGGGGGTGAACGGGGAGCTGTTTTTT	TRBJ2-2	TRBV11-3	once	TRBD2
CASSVGGLSLYEQYF	TGTGCCAGCAGCGTAGGGGGGCTATCCCTCTACGAGCAGTACTTC	TRBJ2-7	TRBV9	-	-
CASSVGTGSKTDTQYF	TGTGCCAGCAGCGTCGGGACAGGGAGTAAGACAGATACGCAGTATTTT	TRBJ2-3	TRBV9	-	TRBD1
CASSPTSGLGELFF	TGTGCCAGCAGCCCGACTAGCGGTTTGGGGGAGCTGTTTTTT	TRBJ2-2	TRBV7-9	-	TRBD2
CASSVGGGGSSYNEQFF	TGTGCCAGCAGCGTAGGAGGCGGGGGGAGCTCCTACAATGAGCAGTTCTTC	TRBJ2-1	TRBV9	-	TRBD2
CASSKGTREAEKLFF	TGTGCCAGCAGCAAAGGGACAAGGGAAGCTGAAAAACTGTTTTTT	TRBJ1-4	TRBV7-9	-	-
CASSRLAADTQYF	TGTGCCAGCAGTCGACTAGCCGCAGATACGCAGTATTTT	TRBJ2-3	TRBV6-2/TRBV6-3	-	TRBD2
CASSYLEETQYF	TGTGCCAGCAGTTACCTAGAAGAGACCCAGTACTTC	TRBJ2-5	TRBV6-6	once	-
CASSNDRSYEQYF	TGTGCCAGCAGTAATGACAGATCCTACGAGCAGTACTTC	TRBJ2-7	TRBV7-2	-	-
CASSSRTSGGFRRQFF	TGTGCCAGTAGTTCCAGGACTAGCGGGGGCTTCAGAAGACAGTTCTTC	TRBJ2-1	TRBV19	-	TRBD2
CASRASGGARETQYF	TGTGCCAGCCGCGCTAGCGGGGGGGCACGGGAGACCCAGTACTTC	TRBJ2-5	TRBV2	-	TRBD2
CASSLGGRGPGANVLTF	TGTGCCAGCAGCTTAGGGGGTAGGGGCCCTGGGGCCAACGTCCTGACTTTC	TRBJ2-6	TRBV11-3	-	-
CASSLSGGDYGYTF	TGTGCCAGCAGCTTGTCGGGTGGAGACTATGGCTACACCTTC	TRBJ1-2	TRBV5-4	-	-
CASSTAGGNTIYF	TGTGCCAGCAGTACTGCGGGGGGAAACACCATATATTTT	TRBJ1-3	TRBV25-1	-	-
CAWSAGQGNYGYTF	TGTGCCTGGAGCGCCGGACAGGGGAACTATGGCTACACCTTC	TRBJ1-2	TRBV30	once	TRBD1
CSASRSGGQETQYF	TGCAGTGCTAGTCGTTCGGGGGGCCAAGAGACCCAGTACTTC	TRBJ2-5	TRBV20-1	-	TRBD2
CASRPLGGRSEKLFF	TGTGCCAGCAGGCCCCTCGGGGGGCGGAGTGAAAAACTGTTTTTT	TRBJ1-4	TRBV28	-	-